The T cell receptor beta chain described here comes from a study of shared clonotypes between healthy human individuals. CD45RO-negative cells were positively selected for CCR7, leaving out terminally differentiated effector memory CD45RA+ cells. Study-wide points: Sequencing depth was expected to affect clonotype sharing among donors. Incomplete sequencing of sorted subsets was indicated by rarefaction despite large depth.

The germline V and J ends were trimmed by 0 bases and 4 bases, with 9 bases remaining between them. CDR1 MNHEY and CDR2 SMNVEV come from the germline V gene (reference sequence). CDR3 length: 14 residues. Clones were read by immunoSEQ multiplex PCR, and TCRdb kept only the in-frame ones, dropping some. The sample lists over 2 million clones, roughly 95% occurring once. Comment on this clone: The antigen is not known.

The TCR originated in a man aged 18 to 29 in good health. Sequenced material: naive CD8+ T cells sorted from blood. V usage is TRBV27 and J usage is TRBJ1-1; D remains ambiguous. The CDR3 region has the DNA TGTGCCAGCAGTTTATCTATCGGGAGCACTGAAGCTTTCTTT. Translation: CASSLSIGSTEAFF.